The present entry profiles one T cell receptor (beta chain) with its context. The entry originates in a study of T cells expressing NK-cell markers. Turning to the study itself: Beta-chain profiling covered CD3+CD56+NKG2C+, CD3+CD56+NKG2C- and CD3+CD56-NKG2C+ sorted subsets.

TCRdb reanalyzed the 5' RACE reads, giving one entry per CDR3 protein sequence and no DNA. The listing contains 500,000 to 700,000 distinct CDR3 sequences. The CDR3 consists of 15 residues. Germline-derived CDR1 and CDR2 are DFQATT and SNEGSKA (reference sequence). Sequencing was carried out using blood T cells: a sorted CD56 or NKG2C T cell subset, CD4+ or CD8+ T cells, or bulk PBMC T cells (not recorded which). The source of this sequence is a man younger than 35 in good health. The chain recombines TRBV20-1 with TRBJ2-1; lacking DNA, the TRBD1 call made by TCRdb goes unchecked. CDR3 loop: CSARQGARYYNEQFF.